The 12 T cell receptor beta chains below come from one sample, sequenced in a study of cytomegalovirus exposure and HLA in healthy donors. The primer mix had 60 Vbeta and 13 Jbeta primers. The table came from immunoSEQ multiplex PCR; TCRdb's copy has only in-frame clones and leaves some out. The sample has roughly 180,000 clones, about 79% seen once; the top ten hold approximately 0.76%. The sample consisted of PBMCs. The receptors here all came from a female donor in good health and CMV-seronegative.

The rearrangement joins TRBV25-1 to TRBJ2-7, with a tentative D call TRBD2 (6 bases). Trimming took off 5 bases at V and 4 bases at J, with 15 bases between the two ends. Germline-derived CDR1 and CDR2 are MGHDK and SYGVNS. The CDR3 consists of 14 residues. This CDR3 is CASSRDSGAYEQYF. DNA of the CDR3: TGTGCCAGCAGTCGGGACTCTGGGGCGTACGAGCAGTACTTC.

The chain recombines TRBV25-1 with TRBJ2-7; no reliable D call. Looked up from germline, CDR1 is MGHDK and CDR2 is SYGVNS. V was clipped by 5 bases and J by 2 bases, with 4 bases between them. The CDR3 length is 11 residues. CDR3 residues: CASSSAYEQYF. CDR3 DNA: TGTGCCAGCAGTTCCGCCTACGAGCAGTACTTC.

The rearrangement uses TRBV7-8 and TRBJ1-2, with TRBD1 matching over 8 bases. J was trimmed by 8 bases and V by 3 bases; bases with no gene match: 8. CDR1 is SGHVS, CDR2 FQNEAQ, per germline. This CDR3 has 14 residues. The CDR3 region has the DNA TGTGCCAGCAGCTTGTACCAGGGGGCGGGCGGCTACACCTTC. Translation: CASSLYQGAGGYTF. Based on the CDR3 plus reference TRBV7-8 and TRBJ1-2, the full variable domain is GAGVSQSPRYKVAKRGQDVALRCDPISGHVSLFWYQQALGQGPEFLTYFQNEAQLDKSGLPSDRFFAERPEGSVSTLKIQRTQQEDSAVYLCASSLYQGAGGYTFGSGTRLTVV.

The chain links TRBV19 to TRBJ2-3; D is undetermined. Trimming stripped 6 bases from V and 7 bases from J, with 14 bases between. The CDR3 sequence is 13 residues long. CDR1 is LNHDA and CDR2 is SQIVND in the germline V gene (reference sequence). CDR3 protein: CASSRLPRNTQYF. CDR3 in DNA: TGTGCCAGTAGCCGACTCCCCCGTAATACGCAGTATTTT.

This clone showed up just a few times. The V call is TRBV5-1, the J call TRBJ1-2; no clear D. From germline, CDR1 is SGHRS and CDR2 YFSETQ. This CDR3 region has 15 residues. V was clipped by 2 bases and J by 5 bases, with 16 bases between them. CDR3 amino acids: CASSFTENSNYGYTF. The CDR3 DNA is TGCGCCAGCAGCTTTACGGAGAACTCGAATTATGGCTACACCTTC.

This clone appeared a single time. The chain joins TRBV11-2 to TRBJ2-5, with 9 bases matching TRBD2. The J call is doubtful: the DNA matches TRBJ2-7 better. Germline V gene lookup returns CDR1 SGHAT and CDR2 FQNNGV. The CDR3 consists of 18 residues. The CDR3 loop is CASSSINRKRGAAYEQYF. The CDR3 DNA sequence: TGTGCCAGCAGCTCAATTAATCGAAAGCGGGGGGCAGCCTACGAGCAGTACTTC.

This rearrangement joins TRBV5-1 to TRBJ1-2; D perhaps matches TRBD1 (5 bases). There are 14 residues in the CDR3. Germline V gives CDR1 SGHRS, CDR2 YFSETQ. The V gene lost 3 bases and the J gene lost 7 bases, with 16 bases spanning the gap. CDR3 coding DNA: TGCGCCAGCAGCTCCACCCAGGGTTCGGTTGGCTACACCTTC. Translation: CASSSTQGSVGYTF.

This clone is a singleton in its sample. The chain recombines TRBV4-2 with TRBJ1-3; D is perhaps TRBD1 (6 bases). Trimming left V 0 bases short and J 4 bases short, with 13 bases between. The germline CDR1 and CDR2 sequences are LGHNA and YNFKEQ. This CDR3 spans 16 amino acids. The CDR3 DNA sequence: TGTGCCAGCAGCCAAGAGAGGGGGTACTCCGGAAACACCATATATTTT. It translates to CASSQERGYSGNTIYF.

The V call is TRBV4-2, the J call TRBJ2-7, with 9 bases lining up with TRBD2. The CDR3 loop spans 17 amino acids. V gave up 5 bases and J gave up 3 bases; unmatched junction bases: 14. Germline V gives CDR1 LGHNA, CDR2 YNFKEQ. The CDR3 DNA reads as TGTGCCAGCAGCGGAGAAGGGGGCGGGGGGGCAAACTACGAGCAGTACTTC. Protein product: CASSGEGGGGANYEQYF.

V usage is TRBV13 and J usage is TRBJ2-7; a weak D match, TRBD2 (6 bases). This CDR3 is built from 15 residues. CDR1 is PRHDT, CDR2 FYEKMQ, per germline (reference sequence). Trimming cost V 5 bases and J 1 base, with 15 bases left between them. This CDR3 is CASSQIGGESYEQYF. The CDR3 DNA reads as TGTGCCAGCAGCCAAATCGGCGGGGAATCCTACGAGCAGTACTTC.

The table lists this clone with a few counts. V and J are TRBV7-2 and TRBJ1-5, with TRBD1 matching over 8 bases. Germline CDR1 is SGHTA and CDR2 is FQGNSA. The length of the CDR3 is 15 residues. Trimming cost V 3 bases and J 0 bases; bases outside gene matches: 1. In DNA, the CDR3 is TGTGCCAGCAGCTTCGACAGGGGTAGCAATCAGCCCCAGCATTTT. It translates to CASSFDRGSNQPQHF.

The DNA for the CDR3 is TGTGCCAGTCACAAGAGCGGGGTGAACACCGGGGAGCTGTTTTTT. Translating it yields CASHKSGVNTGELFF. J is TRBJ2-2 and V is TRBV18; 7 bases line up with TRBD2. The CDR3 extends over 15 amino acids. V dropped 9 bases and J dropped 1; count of bases not matched to a gene: 8. From germline, CDR1 is KGHSH and CDR2 LQKENI.